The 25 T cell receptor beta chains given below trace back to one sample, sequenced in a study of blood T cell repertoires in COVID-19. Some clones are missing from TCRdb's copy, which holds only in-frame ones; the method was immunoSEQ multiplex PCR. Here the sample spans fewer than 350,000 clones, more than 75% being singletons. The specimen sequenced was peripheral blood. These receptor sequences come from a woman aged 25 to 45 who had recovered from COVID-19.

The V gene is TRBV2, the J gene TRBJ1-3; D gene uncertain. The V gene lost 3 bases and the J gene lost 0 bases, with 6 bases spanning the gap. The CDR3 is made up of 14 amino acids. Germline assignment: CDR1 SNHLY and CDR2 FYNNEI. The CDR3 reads CASSDEVSGNTIYF. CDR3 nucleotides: TGTGCCAGCAGTGATGAGGTCTCTGGAAACACCATATATTTT.

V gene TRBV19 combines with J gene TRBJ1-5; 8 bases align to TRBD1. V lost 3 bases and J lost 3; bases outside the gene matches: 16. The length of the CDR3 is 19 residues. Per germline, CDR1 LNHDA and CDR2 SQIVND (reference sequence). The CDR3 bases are TGTGCCAGTAGTATCCCCCTCGGACAGGGAAGAGGGGTCAATCAGCCCCAGCATTTT. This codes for CASSIPLGQGRGVNQPQHF.

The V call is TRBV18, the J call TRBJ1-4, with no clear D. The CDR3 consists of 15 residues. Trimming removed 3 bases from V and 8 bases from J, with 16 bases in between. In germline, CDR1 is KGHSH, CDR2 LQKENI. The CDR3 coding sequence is TGTGCCAGCTCACCGAACAAAAACAACGGGGAAAAACTGTTTTTT. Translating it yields CASSPNKNNGEKLFF.

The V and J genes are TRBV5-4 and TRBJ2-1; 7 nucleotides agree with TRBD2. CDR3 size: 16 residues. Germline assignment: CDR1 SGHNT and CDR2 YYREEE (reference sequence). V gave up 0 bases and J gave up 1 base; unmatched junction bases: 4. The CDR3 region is CASSLGAGYSYNEQFF. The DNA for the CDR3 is TGTGCCAGCAGCTTGGGAGCGGGATATTCCTACAATGAGCAGTTCTTC.

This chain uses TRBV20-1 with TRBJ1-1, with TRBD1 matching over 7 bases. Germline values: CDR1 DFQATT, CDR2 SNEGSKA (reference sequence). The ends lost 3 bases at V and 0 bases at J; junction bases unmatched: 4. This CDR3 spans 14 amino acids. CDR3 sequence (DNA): TGCAGTGCTAGTGGGACAGCCCTGAACACTGAAGCTTTCTTT. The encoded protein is CSASGTALNTEAFF.

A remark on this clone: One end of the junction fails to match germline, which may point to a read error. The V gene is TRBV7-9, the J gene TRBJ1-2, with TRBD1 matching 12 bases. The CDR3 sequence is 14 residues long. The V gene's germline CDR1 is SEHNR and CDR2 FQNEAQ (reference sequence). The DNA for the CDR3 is TGTGCCAGCAGCGATACCGGGACAGGGGGCGCAGAGGTCTTC. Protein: CASSDTGTGGAEVF.

CDR3 DNA sequence: TGCAGTGCTAGTACGGTAGCCGTGACTGTCACAGATACGCAGTATTTT. This sequence encodes CSASTVAVTVTDTQYF. The chain employs TRBV20-1 and TRBJ2-3; D is unresolved. The ends were cut back, 3 bases at V and 2 bases at J, with 18 bases in the middle. The CDR3 is made up of 16 amino acids. The germline gives CDR1 DFQATT, CDR2 SNEGSKA (reference sequence).

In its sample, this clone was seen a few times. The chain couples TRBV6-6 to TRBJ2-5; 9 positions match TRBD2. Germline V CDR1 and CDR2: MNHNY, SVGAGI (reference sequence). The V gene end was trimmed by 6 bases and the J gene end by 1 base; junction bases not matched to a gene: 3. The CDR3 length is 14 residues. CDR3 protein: CASRVLAGQETQYF. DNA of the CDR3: TGTGCCAGCAGAGTACTAGCGGGCCAAGAGACCCAGTACTTC.

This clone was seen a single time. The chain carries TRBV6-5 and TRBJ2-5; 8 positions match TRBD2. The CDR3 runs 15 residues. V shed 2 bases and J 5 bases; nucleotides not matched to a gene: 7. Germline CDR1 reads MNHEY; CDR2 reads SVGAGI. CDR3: CASSYGGTSRETQYF. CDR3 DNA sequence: TGTGCCAGCAGTTACGGCGGGACTAGTAGGGAGACCCAGTACTTC.

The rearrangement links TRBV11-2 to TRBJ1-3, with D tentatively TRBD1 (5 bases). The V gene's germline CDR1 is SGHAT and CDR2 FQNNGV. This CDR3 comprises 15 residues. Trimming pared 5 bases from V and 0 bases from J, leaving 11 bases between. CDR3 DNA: TGTGCCAGCAGCCCGGGCAGGGTCTCTGGAAACACCATATATTTT. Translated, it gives CASSPGRVSGNTIYF. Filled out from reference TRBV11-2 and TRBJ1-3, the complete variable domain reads EAGVAQSPRYKIIEKRQSVAFWCNPISGHATLYWYQQILGQGPKLLIQFQNNGVVDDSQLPKDRFSAERLKGVDSTLKIQPAKLEDSAVYLCASSPGRVSGNTIYFGEGSWLTVV.

The CDR3 reads CASSQGNSYEQYF. The CDR3 nucleotides read TGCGCCAGCAGCCAGGGGAACTCCTACGAGCAGTACTTC. This chain joins TRBV5-1 and TRBJ2-7, with D maybe TRBD1 (6 bases). Trimming cost V 4 bases and J 0 bases, with 8 bases left between them. The CDR3 is made up of 13 amino acids. Germline CDR1 SGHRS, CDR2 YFSETQ. Filled out from reference TRBV5-1 and TRBJ2-7, the complete variable domain reads KAGVTQTPRYLIKTRGQQVTLSCSPISGHRSVSWYQQTPGQGLQFLFEYFSETQRNKGNFPGRFSGRQFSNSRSEMNVSTLELGDSALYLCASSQGNSYEQYFGPGTRLTVT.

The DNA of the CDR3 is TGTGCCATCAGTGACCCCGGGACAGGGACAGAACAGCCCCAGCATTTT. Its protein product is CAISDPGTGTEQPQHF. This chain joins TRBV10-3 and TRBJ1-5, with 9 bases lining up with TRBD1. Looked up from germline, CDR1 is ENHRY and CDR2 is SYGVKD. The CDR3 is made up of 16 amino acids. V gave up 3 bases and J gave up 7 bases; unmatched junction bases: 10.

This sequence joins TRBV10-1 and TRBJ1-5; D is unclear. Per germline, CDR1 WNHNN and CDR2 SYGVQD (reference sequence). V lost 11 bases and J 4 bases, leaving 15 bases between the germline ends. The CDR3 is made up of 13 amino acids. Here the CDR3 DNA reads TGCGCCGGAGAAGCCCCGGGGAATCAGCCCCAGCATTTT. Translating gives CAGEAPGNQPQHF.

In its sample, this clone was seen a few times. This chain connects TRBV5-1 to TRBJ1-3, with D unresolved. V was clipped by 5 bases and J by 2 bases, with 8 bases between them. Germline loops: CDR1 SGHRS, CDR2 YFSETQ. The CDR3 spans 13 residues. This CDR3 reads CASRETAGNTIYF. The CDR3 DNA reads TGCGCCAGCAGGGAGACGGCTGGAAACACCATATATTTT.

CDR3: CASSATTGTDTQYF. The CDR3 coding sequence is TGTGCCAGCAGCGCGACTACAGGCACAGATACGCAGTATTTT. This chain joins TRBV9 and TRBJ2-3; possible D gene TRBD2, 5 bases. The CDR3 contains 14 residues. V was trimmed by 3 bases and J by 1 base, leaving 9 bases between them. CDR1 SGDLS and CDR2 YYNGEE come from the germline V gene.

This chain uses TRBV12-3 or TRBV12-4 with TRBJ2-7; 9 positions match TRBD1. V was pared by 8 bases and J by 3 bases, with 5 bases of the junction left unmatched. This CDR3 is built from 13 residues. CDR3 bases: TGTGCCAGCGGGACAGGGCTCCACTACGAGCAGTACTTC. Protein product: CASGTGLHYEQYF.

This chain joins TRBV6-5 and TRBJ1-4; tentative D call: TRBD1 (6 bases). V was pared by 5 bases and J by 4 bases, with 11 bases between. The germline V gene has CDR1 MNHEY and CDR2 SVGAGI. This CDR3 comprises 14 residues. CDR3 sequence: CASSRTEYNEKLFF. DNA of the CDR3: TGTGCCAGCAGTCGGACAGAGTATAATGAAAAACTGTTTTTT.

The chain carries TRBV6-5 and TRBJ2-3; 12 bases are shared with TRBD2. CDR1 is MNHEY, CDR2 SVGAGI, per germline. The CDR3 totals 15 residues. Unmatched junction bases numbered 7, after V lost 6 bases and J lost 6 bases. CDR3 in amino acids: CASSDGTSGWDTQYF. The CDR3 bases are TGTGCCAGCAGCGATGGGACTAGCGGGTGGGATACGCAGTATTTT.

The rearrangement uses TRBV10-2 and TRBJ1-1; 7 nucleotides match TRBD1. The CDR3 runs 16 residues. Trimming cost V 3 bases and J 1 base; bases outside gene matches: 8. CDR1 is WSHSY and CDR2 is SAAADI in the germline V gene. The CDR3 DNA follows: TGCGCCAGCAGTGATGAGGGGGCTTACCCGAACACTGAAGCTTTCTTT. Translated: CASSDEGAYPNTEAFF.

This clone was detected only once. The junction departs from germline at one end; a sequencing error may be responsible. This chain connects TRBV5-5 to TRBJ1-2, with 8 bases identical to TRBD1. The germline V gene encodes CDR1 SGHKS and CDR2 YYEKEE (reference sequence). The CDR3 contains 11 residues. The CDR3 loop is CASSQGQAGSF. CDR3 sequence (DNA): TGTGCCAGCAGCCAGGGACAGGCCGGGTCATTC.

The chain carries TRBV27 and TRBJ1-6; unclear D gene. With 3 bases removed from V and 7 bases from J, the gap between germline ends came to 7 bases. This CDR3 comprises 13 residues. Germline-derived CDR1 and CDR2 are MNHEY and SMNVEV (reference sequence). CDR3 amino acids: CASSLWENSPLHF. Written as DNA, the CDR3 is TGTGCCAGCAGTTTGTGGGAGAATTCACCCCTCCACTTT.

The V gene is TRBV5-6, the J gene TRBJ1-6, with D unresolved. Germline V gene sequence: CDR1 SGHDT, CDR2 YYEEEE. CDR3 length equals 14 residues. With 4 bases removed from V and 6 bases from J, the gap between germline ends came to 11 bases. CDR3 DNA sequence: TGTGCCAGCAGCCTCGGTTTGGTTAATTCACCCCTCCACTTT. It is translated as CASSLGLVNSPLHF.

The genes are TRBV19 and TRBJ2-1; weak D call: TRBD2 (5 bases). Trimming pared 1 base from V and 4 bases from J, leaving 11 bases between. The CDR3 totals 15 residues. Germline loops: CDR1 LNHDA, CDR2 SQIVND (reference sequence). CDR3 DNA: TGTGCCAGTAGTATAGCCGAACGGGGTTACAATGAGCAGTTCTTC. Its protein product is CASSIAERGYNEQFF.

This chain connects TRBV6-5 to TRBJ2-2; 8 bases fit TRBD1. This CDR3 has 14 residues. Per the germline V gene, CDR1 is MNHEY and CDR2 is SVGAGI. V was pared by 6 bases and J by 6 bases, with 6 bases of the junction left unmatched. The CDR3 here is CASSALTGAGELFF. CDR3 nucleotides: TGTGCCAGCAGCGCCTTGACAGGGGCCGGGGAGCTGTTTTTT.

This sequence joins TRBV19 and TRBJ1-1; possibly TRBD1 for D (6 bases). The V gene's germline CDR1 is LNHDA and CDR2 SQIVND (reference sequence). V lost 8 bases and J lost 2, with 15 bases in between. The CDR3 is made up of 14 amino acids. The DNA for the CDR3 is TGTGCCAGTCAATCTCTACAGGGAAACACTGAAGCTTTCTTT. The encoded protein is CASQSLQGNTEAFF. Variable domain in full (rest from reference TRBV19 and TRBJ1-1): DGGITQSPKYLFRKEGQNVTLSCEQNLNHDAMYWYRQDPGQGLRLIYYSQIVNDFQKGDIAEGYSVSREKKESFPLTVTSAQKNPTAFYLCASQSLQGNTEAFFGQGTRLTVV.